One and the same sample provided the 15 T cell receptor beta chains below, sequenced in a study of T-cell memory formation after mild COVID-19. TCRdb passed the 5' RACE reads through MiXCR, listing each CDR3 protein once. The sample has about 560,000 distinct CDR3 sequences, 15% to 20% seen once. Sample: PBMCs or a T cell subset sorted from them (not recorded which). Receptor source: an adult woman who had mild COVID-19 (a few samples of this study predate the infection). Cell type and time point are not known.

The chain recombines TRBV11-2 with TRBJ2-2, with TRBD2 as a possible D gene (6 bases). CDR3 length equals 18 residues. Germline-derived CDR1 and CDR2 are SGHAT and FQNNGV. Trimming stripped 0 bases from V and 0 bases from J, with 14 bases between. The DNA for the CDR3 is TGTGCCAGCAGCTTAGATCAATGGGGGGATCCGAACACCGGGGAGCTGTTTTTT. Amino acids: CASSLDQWGDPNTGELFF.

This clonotype has only a few counts. This rearrangement joins TRBV3-1 to TRBJ2-7, with TRBD1 as a possible D gene (5 bases). The V gene's germline CDR1 is LGHDT and CDR2 YNNKEL (reference sequence). The V end was cut by 5 bases, the J end by 1 base, with 6 bases between. There are 12 residues in the CDR3. The CDR3 sequence: CASSKGSYEQYF. The CDR3 coding sequence is TGTGCCAGCAGCAAGGGGTCCTACGAGCAGTACTTC.

The sample holds a few counts of this clonotype. The chain joins TRBV6-2 or TRBV6-3 to TRBJ2-7; the D gene is possibly TRBD2 (6 bases). The CDR3 is 16 amino acids. Germline CDR1 and CDR2: MNHEY and SVGEGT. V was pared by 2 bases and J by 4 bases, with 18 bases between. This CDR3 is CASSYPQSGVGYEQYF. DNA for the CDR3: TGTGCCAGCAGTTACCCCCAGTCGGGAGTTGGGTACGAGCAGTACTTC.

This clonotype was seen many times. The V and J genes are TRBV6-1 and TRBJ2-7; D not resolved. The CDR3 totals 14 residues. Germline CDR1 MNHNS, CDR2 SASEGT. V gave up 4 bases and J gave up 0 bases, with 10 bases separating them. CDR3 nucleotide sequence: TGTGCCAGCAGTGGCAGGTTAAGCTCCTACGAGCAGTACTTC. Protein: CASSGRLSSYEQYF.

The chain is built from TRBV1 and TRBJ2-7; the table gives TRBD2 as D, unverified against the DNA. TRBV1 is marked as a pseudogene. This CDR3 contains 14 residues. CDR3 protein: CTSRERALSYEQYF. CDR3 DNA sequence: TGCACCAGCAGGGAGCGGGCCCTCTCCTACGAGCAGTACTTC.

This clonotype was counted between two and nine times. The rearrangement uses TRBV27 and TRBJ2-7, with 12 bases that match TRBD1. CDR3 size: 16 residues. The J segment lost 3 bases and the V segment lost 4 bases, leaving 7 bases of the junction unmatched. Germline lookup yields CDR1 MNHEY and CDR2 SMNVEV (reference sequence). CDR3 nucleotides: TGTGCCAGCAGTTCAATCCGGGACAGGGGGCTCTACGAGCAGTACTTC. It is translated as CASSSIRDRGLYEQYF.

This clonotype was recorded a few times. The chain links TRBV5-1 to TRBJ2-2; D call uncertain. The germline V and J ends were trimmed by 0 bases and 0 bases, with 6 bases remaining between them. Germline CDR1 SGHRS, CDR2 YFSETQ. The CDR3 consists of 15 residues. The DNA for the CDR3 is TGCGCCAGCAGCTTGGCCAGCACGAACACCGGGGAGCTGTTTTTT. This sequence encodes CASSLASTNTGELFF. Based on the CDR3 plus reference TRBV5-1 and TRBJ2-2, the full variable domain is KAGVTQTPRYLIKTRGQQVTLSCSPISGHRSVSWYQQTPGQGLQFLFEYFSETQRNKGNFPGRFSGRQFSNSRSEMNVSTLELGDSALYLCASSLASTNTGELFFGEGSRLTVL.

This rearrangement joins TRBV12-3 or TRBV12-4 to TRBJ1-6, with D possibly TRBD1 on 5 matching bases. CDR3 length equals 19 residues. V lost 1 base, J lost 0 bases, and 16 bases lay in between. In DNA form, the CDR3 reads TGTGCCAGCAGTTTAGTCTCGGGGCATGTATCCTCCTATAATTCACCCCTCCACTTT. This codes for CASSLVSGHVSSYNSPLHF.

V usage is TRBV20-1 and J usage is TRBJ1-1; weak D call: TRBD1 (5 bases). CDR3 size: 18 residues. Germline V gene data show CDR1 as DFQATT and CDR2 as SNEGSKA (reference sequence). Trimming stripped 0 bases from V and 0 bases from J, with 20 bases between. The CDR3 nucleotides are TGCAGTGCTAGAGATCTATCGGGACGGAATTACATGAACACTGAAGCTTTCTTT. As protein: CSARDLSGRNYMNTEAFF.

The J gene is TRBJ1-5, the V gene TRBV6-5; the match to TRBD1 covers 9 bases. The CDR3 runs to 15 residues. Germline CDR1 MNHEY, CDR2 SVGAGI. The V and J ends lost 6 bases and 2 bases, in that order; junction bases with no gene match: 5. The CDR3 region has the DNA TGTGCCAGCAGAAGACAGGGGGGAGGCAATCAGCCCCAGCATTTT. This codes for CASRRQGGGNQPQHF.

The J gene is TRBJ1-2, the V gene TRBV20-1; a possible D gene is TRBD1 (5 bases). Trimming took off 2 bases at V and 6 bases at J, with 10 bases between the two ends. Germline V gene lookup returns CDR1 DFQATT and CDR2 SNEGSKA (reference sequence). CDR3 size: 12 residues. The CDR3 nucleotides are TGCAGTGCTAGATTTCAGGGTAATGGCTACACCTTC. This gives the protein CSARFQGNGYTF.

The chain couples TRBV20-1 to TRBJ2-3; D is possibly TRBD2 (6 bases). Trimming took off 4 bases at V and 0 bases at J, with 11 bases between the two ends. From germline, CDR1 is DFQATT and CDR2 SNEGSKA (reference sequence). The CDR3 length is 14 residues. CDR3 in DNA: TGCAGTGCTAAGGCGGGACTTAGCACAGATACGCAGTATTTT. Its translation is CSAKAGLSTDTQYF.

The chain joins TRBV20-1 to TRBJ2-3; 7 bases are a match to TRBD2. The germline V gene has CDR1 DFQATT and CDR2 SNEGSKA (reference sequence). The CDR3 has 15 amino acids. V was clipped by 0 bases and J by 0 bases; unmatched bases: 3. The DNA for the CDR3 is TGCAGTGCTAGAGATGCGCGGGGGAGCACAGATACGCAGTATTTT. Translation: CSARDARGSTDTQYF.

There are a few counts of this clonotype. The rearrangement links TRBV20-1 to TRBJ1-1, with 8 bases aligning to TRBD1. This CDR3 has 15 residues. The V gene end was trimmed by 0 bases and the J gene end by 6 bases; junction bases not matched to a gene: 9. Germline CDR1 is DFQATT and CDR2 is SNEGSKA (reference sequence). The CDR3 here is CSARDRATGVAEAFF. The CDR3, as DNA: TGCAGTGCTAGAGATAGGGCGACAGGGGTAGCTGAAGCTTTCTTT.

The J gene is TRBJ2-7, the V gene TRBV4-1, with 9 bases identical to TRBD1. This CDR3 has 15 residues. V lost 5 bases to trimming and J lost 2 bases; unmatched junction nucleotides: 7. CDR1 MGHRA and CDR2 YSYEKL come from the germline V gene. CDR3 residues: CASSSRQGGPYEQYF. CDR3 sequence (DNA): TGCGCCAGCAGCTCAAGACAGGGGGGGCCCTACGAGCAGTACTTC.